Listed here are 31 T cell receptor beta chains from one sample, sequenced in a study of OX40 agonist ivuxolimab in advanced cancers. TCRdb's table, derived via immunoSEQ multiplex PCR, lists solely in-frame clones and lacks some. The data hold under 70,000 clones, with 92% observed a single time. The source was CD4+ or CD8+ T cells sorted from blood, collected in a trial of the OX40 agonist ivuxolimab. The receptors shown here come from an adult with an advanced solid tumor such as melanoma, head and neck, liver or kidney cancer.

The rearrangement links TRBV9 to TRBJ2-7; the D call may be TRBD1 or TRBD2 (6 bases each). V lost 2 bases and J 6 bases, leaving 21 bases between the germline ends. The germline V gene encodes CDR1 SGDLS and CDR2 YYNGEE. The CDR3 is 16 residues long. CDR3 loop: CASSVEGGPSWAEQYF. DNA of the CDR3: TGTGCCAGCAGCGTCGAGGGGGGCCCATCGTGGGCCGAGCAGTACTTC.

The chain recombines TRBV6-4 with TRBJ2-3, with 8 positions matching TRBD1. V shed 2 bases and J 2 bases; nucleotides not matched to a gene: 3. Per germline, CDR1 MRHNA and CDR2 SNTAGT. The CDR3 is made up of 15 amino acids. This CDR3 is CASSDGTGATDTQYF. The CDR3 nucleotides are TGTGCCAGCAGTGACGGGACAGGAGCCACAGATACGCAGTATTTT.

The V and J genes are TRBV4-3 and TRBJ1-2; D possibly corresponds to TRBD1 (6 bases). This CDR3 contains 15 residues. V lost 0 bases to trimming and J lost 4 bases, with 12 bases between them. Germline V gives CDR1 LGHNA, CDR2 YSLEER. The CDR3 sequence is CASSQDRAGVYGYTF. The CDR3 region has the DNA TGCGCCAGCAGCCAAGATAGGGCAGGGGTCTATGGCTACACCTTC.

V usage is TRBV5-5 and J usage is TRBJ2-1; 8 positions agree with TRBD2. Unmatched junction bases numbered 3, after V lost 0 bases and J lost 7 bases. This CDR3 comprises 14 residues. Germline-derived CDR1 and CDR2 are SGHKS and YYEKEE (reference sequence). The CDR3 here is CASSLGGGQNEQFF. CDR3 nucleotide sequence: TGTGCCAGCAGCTTGGGCGGGGGGCAGAATGAGCAGTTCTTC.

This clone was seen more than once but under ten times. The chain employs TRBV29-1 and TRBJ2-7; possibly TRBD2 for D (6 bases). The CDR3 covers 13 residues. V lost 7 bases and J 7 bases, leaving 20 bases between the germline ends. Germline loops: CDR1 SQVTM, CDR2 ANQGSEA. The CDR3 DNA reads as TGCAGCGCCCTCTCCCCCCGAAGCGGGGAGCAGTACTTC. This encodes CSALSPRSGEQYF.

This clone was seen once. The CDR3 region has the DNA TGTGCAAGTCGCCCCAAGAGGTCCGGGGGCAGCGCCGGGGAGCTGTTTTTT. Translated: CASRPKRSGGSAGELFF. The rearrangement joins TRBV12-2 to TRBJ2-2. TRBV12-2 is marked as a pseudogene. The CDR3 has 17 amino acids.

The chain links TRBV10-2 to TRBJ2-5, with 10 bases identical to TRBD2. The junction had 7 bases not matched to a gene; V was cut back by 6 bases and J by 0 bases. The CDR3 is 16 amino acids. CDR1 WSHSY and CDR2 SAAADI come from the germline V gene. The CDR3 loop reads CASRERGGGNQETQYF. The CDR3 DNA sequence: TGCGCCAGCAGGGAGCGGGGGGGCGGGAACCAAGAGACCCAGTACTTC.

This clone has only one observation. The chain combines TRBV9 with TRBJ2-5; D possibly matches TRBD1 or TRBD2 (6 bases each). Looked up from germline, CDR1 is SGDLS and CDR2 is YYNGEE. This CDR3 spans 16 amino acids. The V end was cut by 3 bases, the J end by 2 bases, with 17 bases between. In DNA form, the CDR3 reads TGTGCCAGCAGCGCACGACAGGAAGGGGGGCAAGAGACCCAGTACTTC. Protein product: CASSARQEGGQETQYF.

The chain joins TRBV9 to TRBJ2-7, with D unclear. This CDR3 region has 14 residues. Germline V gene sequence: CDR1 SGDLS, CDR2 YYNGEE. V was shortened by 3 bases and J by 7 bases, with 17 bases between the two germline ends. Here the CDR3 DNA reads TGTGCCAGCAGCGCGCAGTCGAGCCTGGGGGAGCAGTACTTC. Encoded protein: CASSAQSSLGEQYF.

The count of this clone is one. The chain carries TRBV27 and TRBJ2-3, with D perhaps being TRBD1 or TRBD2 (6 bases each). CDR1 and CDR2 from the germline V gene are MNHEY and SMNVEV (reference sequence). This CDR3 contains 16 residues. Trimming cost V 3 bases and J 2 bases, with 15 bases left between them. CDR3 bases: TGTGCCAGCAGTTTCATCCGGGGGCCCTACACAGATACGCAGTATTTT. This gives the protein CASSFIRGPYTDTQYF.

The chain is built from TRBV5-3 and TRBJ2-3, with 7 bases lining up with TRBD1. TRBV5-3 is designated an ORF whose function remains uncertain. After removal of 4 bases from V and 1 base from J, the junction contained 9 bases not matched to a gene. The length of the CDR3 is 16 residues. The CDR3: CARSPRGQGCTDTQYF. The CDR3 nucleotides read TGTGCCAGAAGCCCGAGGGGGCAGGGGTGCACAGATACGCAGTATTTT.

The chain is built from TRBV9 and TRBJ1-1, with 12 bases matching TRBD1. J gave up 3 bases and V 3 bases, and 6 bases lay outside the gene matches. CDR1 is SGDLS, CDR2 YYNGEE, per germline. The CDR3 is made up of 16 amino acids. As DNA, the CDR3 is TGTGCCAGCAGCGCGGGGACAGGGGGCCTGTACACTGAAGCTTTCTTT. Residues: CASSAGTGGLYTEAFF.

The chain joins TRBV2 to TRBJ1-2, with no clear D. From germline, CDR1 is SNHLY and CDR2 FYNNEI. The CDR3 consists of 13 residues. V lost 3 bases, J lost 2 bases, and 7 bases lay in between. DNA for the CDR3: TGTGCCAGCAGTGAGAACAGAAACTATGGCTACACCTTC. Translated, it gives CASSENRNYGYTF.

The rearrangement uses TRBV5-6 and TRBJ1-4; no clear D. V was cut by 1 base and J by 0 bases, with 4 bases left in between. Germline V lookup: CDR1 SGHDT, CDR2 YYEEEE. This CDR3 contains 14 residues. In nucleotides, the CDR3 is TGTGCCAGCAGCTTGCTTGCAACTAATGAAAAACTGTTTTTT. Amino acid sequence: CASSLLATNEKLFF.

This chain connects TRBV27 to TRBJ1-6, with a possible D match to TRBD1 (5 bases). V was trimmed by 7 bases and J by 8 bases, leaving 15 bases between them. There are 14 residues in the CDR3. Germline-derived CDR1 and CDR2 are MNHEY and SMNVEV (reference sequence). CDR3: CASNRDGRYSPLHF. The CDR3, as DNA: TGTGCCAGCAACCGGGACGGGAGGTATTCACCCCTCCACTTT.

This rearrangement joins TRBV7-2 to TRBJ1-2; no reliable D call. Trimming cost V 0 bases and J 5 bases, with 4 bases left between them. There are 12 residues in the CDR3. Germline assignment: CDR1 SGHTA and CDR2 FQGNSA. This CDR3 is CASSLAGYGYTF. The CDR3 DNA sequence: TGTGCCAGCAGCTTAGCGGGGTATGGCTACACCTTC.

The rearrangement uses TRBV6-1 and TRBJ2-7, with TRBD1 identical over 12 bases. The ends lost 0 bases at V and 8 bases at J; junction bases unmatched: 5. This CDR3 region has 15 residues. In germline, CDR1 is MNHNS, CDR2 SASEGT. CDR3 loop: CASSEAGTGGLQQYF. CDR3 in DNA: TGTGCCAGCAGTGAAGCCGGGACAGGGGGCTTGCAGCAGTACTTC.

The DNA for the CDR3 is TGTGCCAGCAGTCCGGGATATATGCATGGGGAGCTGTTTTTT. It codes for CASSPGYMHGELFF. The chain uses TRBV6-5 and TRBJ2-2, with D perhaps TRBD2 (5 bases). The CDR3 has 14 amino acids. The germline V gene has CDR1 MNHEY and CDR2 SVGAGI. V was trimmed by 5 bases and J by 8 bases, leaving 15 bases between them.

The J gene is TRBJ2-5, the V gene TRBV21-1; whether TRBD1, the table's D call, matches the DNA was not checked. TRBV21-1 counts as a pseudogene. CDR3 length: 15 amino acids. In DNA, the CDR3 is TGTGCCAGCAGCAACACAGGGGGCGCGCGGGAGACCCAGTACTTC. Protein product: CASSNTGGARETQYF.

This chain links TRBV25-1 with TRBJ2-1; D tentatively reads TRBD1 or TRBD2 (6 bases each). CDR1 MGHDK and CDR2 SYGVNS come from the germline V gene. The V end was cut by 5 bases, the J end by 2 bases, with 10 bases between. The CDR3 totals 14 residues. The CDR3 loop reads CASSWGAPYNEQFF. The CDR3 DNA reads TGTGCCAGCAGTTGGGGGGCGCCCTACAATGAGCAGTTCTTC.

This clone was seen only once. The same CDR3 arises from other DNA sequences in this sample as well. V and J are TRBV9 and TRBJ1-2; perhaps TRBD1 as D (6 bases). The CDR3 spans 14 residues. Trimming stripped 0 bases from V and 4 bases from J, with 10 bases between. CDR1 SGDLS and CDR2 YYNGEE come from the germline V gene. In nucleotides, the CDR3 is TGTGCCAGCAGCGTAGTGGGGGGCACCTATGGCTACACCTTC. It specifies CASSVVGGTYGYTF.

The rearrangement joins TRBV9 to TRBJ1-3; D not certain. V lost 3 bases, J lost 0 bases, and 19 bases lay in between. CDR3 length: 18 residues. Germline CDR1 and CDR2: SGDLS and YYNGEE. CDR3 nucleotide sequence: TGTGCCAGCAGCGGGCCACCCGGGCAGACGAGCTCTGGAAACACCATATATTTT. Residues: CASSGPPGQTSSGNTIYF.

This sequence joins TRBV7-9 and TRBJ1-2; TRBD1 is a possible D gene (5 bases). Germline V CDR1 and CDR2: SEHNR, FQNEAQ (reference sequence). The V gene lost 5 bases and the J gene lost 4 bases, with 11 bases spanning the gap. This CDR3 is built from 13 residues. As DNA, the CDR3 is TGTGCCAGCAGCCGAGGGGATTCCTATGGCTACACCTTC. Encoded protein: CASSRGDSYGYTF.

The chain joins TRBV27 to TRBJ1-1, with D unclear. Germline V gene sequence: CDR1 MNHEY, CDR2 SMNVEV (reference sequence). Trimming removed 7 bases at V and 4 bases at J, with 7 bases between. This CDR3 spans 11 amino acids. The CDR3 DNA follows: TGTGCCAGCAAGAAGAGCACTGAAGCTTTCTTT. It specifies CASKKSTEAFF.

There are a few counts of this clone. V gene TRBV7-9 combines with J gene TRBJ1-1, with D hard to call. The V end was cut by 5 bases, the J end by 0 bases, with 13 bases between. Per germline, CDR1 SEHNR and CDR2 FQNEAQ (reference sequence). The CDR3 has 15 residues. CDR3: CASSPPEGLNTEAFF. The CDR3 bases are TGTGCCAGCAGCCCCCCGGAGGGATTGAACACTGAAGCTTTCTTT.

This sequence joins TRBV19 and TRBJ1-1; weak D call: TRBD1 (6 bases). The V gene lost 5 bases and the J gene lost 6 bases, with 13 bases spanning the gap. Germline loops: CDR1 LNHDA, CDR2 SQIVND (reference sequence). The CDR3 extends over 13 amino acids. CDR3 DNA sequence: TGTGCCAGTAGTTATCAGGGGATCCCTGAAGCTTTCTTT. Its translation is CASSYQGIPEAFF.

The chain carries TRBV11-2 and TRBJ2-1; possibly TRBD1 or TRBD2 for D (6 bases each). The V and J ends lost 5 bases and 1 base respectively, with 9 bases between them. The CDR3 runs 14 residues. From germline, CDR1 is SGHAT and CDR2 FQNNGV. As DNA, the CDR3 is TGTGCCAGCAGCCCGGGGGCGTCCTACAATGAGCAGTTCTTC. This encodes CASSPGASYNEQFF.

The chain carries TRBV6-5 and TRBJ2-1; D not certain. Trimming cost V 7 bases and J 3 bases, with 4 bases left between them. The CDR3 loop spans 11 amino acids. Germline V gives CDR1 MNHEY, CDR2 SVGAGI. The CDR3 protein is CASKSYNEQFF. Here the CDR3 DNA reads TGTGCCAGCAAAAGCTACAATGAGCAGTTCTTC.

This chain joins TRBV11-1 and TRBJ2-7; D gene ambiguous. The germline V gene has CDR1 SGHAT and CDR2 FQDESV (reference sequence). Between the trimmed V and J ends, which lost 1 base and 3 bases, there was a span of 4 bases. The CDR3 has 12 amino acids. The CDR3 reads CASSLGFYEQYF. DNA of the CDR3: TGTGCCAGCAGCTTAGGTTTCTACGAGCAGTACTTC. Based on the CDR3 plus reference TRBV11-1 and TRBJ2-7, the full variable domain is EAEVAQSPRYKITEKSQAVAFWCDPISGHATLYWYRQILGQGPELLVQFQDESVVDDSQLPKDRFSAERLKGVDSTLKIQPAELGDSAMYLCASSLGFYEQYFGPGTRLTVT.

The V call is TRBV9, the J call TRBJ2-2; 7 nucleotides match TRBD2. CDR1 is SGDLS and CDR2 is YYNGEE in the germline V gene. The V and J ends lost 4 bases and 3 bases, in that order; junction bases with no gene match: 9. The CDR3 consists of 16 residues. The DNA of the CDR3 is TGTGCCAGCAGCCTCTCGACTAGCAGGGACACCGGGGAGCTGTTTTTT. Its translation: CASSLSTSRDTGELFF.

V and J are TRBV6-5 and TRBJ2-7; D is ambiguous. Germline assignment: CDR1 MNHEY and CDR2 SVGAGI. There are 15 residues in the CDR3. The V end was cut by 0 bases, the J end by 5 bases, with 14 bases between. CDR3 sequence: CASSYSGNGLHEQYF. The CDR3 DNA reads as TGTGCCAGCAGTTACTCGGGCAACGGATTGCACGAGCAGTACTTC.